This entry describes one T cell receptor (beta chain). Produced via immunoSEQ multiplex PCR; TCRdb's table is partial and in-frame only. The table shows 60,000 to 85,000 clones, with roughly 80% occurring only once. The CDR3 spans 15 residues. J was trimmed by 0 bases and V by 3 bases; bases with no gene match: 4. Germline V lookup: CDR1 MDHEN, CDR2 SYDVKM. This sample was taken from a study of blood T cell repertoires in COVID-19. The rearrangement uses TRBV28 and TRBJ2-7; 8 bases are a match to TRBD1. Sequencing was performed on peripheral blood. The clonotype comes from a woman aged 55-70 years with acute or convalescent COVID-19. CDR3: CASSFRDRSSYEQYF. Here the CDR3 DNA reads TGTGCCAGCAGTTTCAGGGACAGGAGCTCCTACGAGCAGTACTTC.